The clone carrying this T cell receptor beta chain showed up many times. Its antigen is as yet unknown. These data belong to a study of T-cell memory formation after mild COVID-19. Study-wide points: A balance of CD4 and CD8 characterized clones contracting day 15 to 85, whereas later expanders leaned CD4+.

5'RACE, which relied on constant-segment primers, yielded TCR alpha and TCR beta cDNA libraries carrying sample barcodes and UMIs. TCRdb redid the calling of the 5' RACE reads with MiXCR, one entry per CDR3 protein. The repertoire holds 350,000 to 400,000 distinct CDR3 sequences, approximately 14% seen once, with around 21% in the top ten. The sequencing sample was made of PBMCs or a T cell subset sorted from them (not recorded which). The TCR originated in a man between 18 and 35 years old who had mild COVID-19 (a few samples of this study predate the infection). Cell type and time point are not known.

CDR3 coding DNA: TGTGCCAGCAGCTTAAGTCTAGCGGGGGCTGAGACCCAGTACTTC. The encoded protein is CASSLSLAGAETQYF. This sequence joins TRBV7-2 and TRBJ2-5; 10 positions match TRBD2. Looked up from germline, CDR1 is SGHTA and CDR2 is FQGNSA. V trimming: 2 bases; J trimming: 5 bases; junction bases outside the gene matches: 5. The length of the CDR3 is 15 residues.